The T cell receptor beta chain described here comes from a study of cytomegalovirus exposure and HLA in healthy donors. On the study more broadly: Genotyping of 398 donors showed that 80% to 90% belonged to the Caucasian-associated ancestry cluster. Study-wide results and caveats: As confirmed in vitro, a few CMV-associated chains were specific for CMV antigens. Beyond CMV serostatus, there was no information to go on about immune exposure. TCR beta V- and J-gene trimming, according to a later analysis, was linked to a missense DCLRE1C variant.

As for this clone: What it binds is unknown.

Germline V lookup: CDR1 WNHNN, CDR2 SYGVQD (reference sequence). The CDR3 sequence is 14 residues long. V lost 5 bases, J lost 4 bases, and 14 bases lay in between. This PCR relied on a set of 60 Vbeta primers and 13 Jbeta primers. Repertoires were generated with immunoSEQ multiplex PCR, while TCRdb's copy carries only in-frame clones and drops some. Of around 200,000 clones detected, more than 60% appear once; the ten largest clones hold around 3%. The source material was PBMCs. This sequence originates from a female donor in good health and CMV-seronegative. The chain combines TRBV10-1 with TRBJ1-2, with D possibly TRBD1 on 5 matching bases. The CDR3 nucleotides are TGCGCCAGCAGTTTCAATCAGGGAGGCTATGGCTACACCTTC. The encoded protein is CASSFNQGGYGYTF.